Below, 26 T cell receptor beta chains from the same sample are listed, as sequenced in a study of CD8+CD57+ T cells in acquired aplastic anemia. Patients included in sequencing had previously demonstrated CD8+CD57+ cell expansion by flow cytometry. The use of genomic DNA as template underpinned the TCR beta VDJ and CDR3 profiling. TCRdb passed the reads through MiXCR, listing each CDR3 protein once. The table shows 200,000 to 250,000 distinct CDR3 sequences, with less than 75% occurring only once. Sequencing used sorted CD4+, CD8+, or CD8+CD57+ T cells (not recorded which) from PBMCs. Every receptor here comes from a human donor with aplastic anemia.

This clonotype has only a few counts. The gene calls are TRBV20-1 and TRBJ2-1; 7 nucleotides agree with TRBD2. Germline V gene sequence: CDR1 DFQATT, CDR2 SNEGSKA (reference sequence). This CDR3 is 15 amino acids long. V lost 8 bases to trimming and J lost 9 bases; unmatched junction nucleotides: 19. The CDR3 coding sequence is TGCAGTCCCTTTTACCTTCCCGCGGGAGAGGCTGAGCAGTTCTTC. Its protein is CSPFYLPAGEAEQFF.

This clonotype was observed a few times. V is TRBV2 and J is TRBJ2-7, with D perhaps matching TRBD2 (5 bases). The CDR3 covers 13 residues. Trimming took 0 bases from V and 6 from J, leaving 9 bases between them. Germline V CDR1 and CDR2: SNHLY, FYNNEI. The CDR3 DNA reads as TGTGCCAGCAGTGAAGCTGAGGGTGGCGAGCAGTACTTC. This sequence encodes CASSEAEGGEQYF.

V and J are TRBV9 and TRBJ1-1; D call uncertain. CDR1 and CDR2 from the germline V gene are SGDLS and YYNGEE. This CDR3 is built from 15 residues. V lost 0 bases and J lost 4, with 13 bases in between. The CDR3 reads CASSVEEAFSTEAFF. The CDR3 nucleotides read TGTGCCAGCAGCGTAGAAGAGGCATTCTCCACTGAAGCTTTCTTT. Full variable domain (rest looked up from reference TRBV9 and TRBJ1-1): DSGVTQTPKHLITATGQRVTLRCSPRSGDLSVYWYQQSLDQGLQFLIQYYNGEERAKGNILERFSAQQFPDLHSELNLSSLELGDSALYFCASSVEEAFSTEAFFGQGTRLTVV.

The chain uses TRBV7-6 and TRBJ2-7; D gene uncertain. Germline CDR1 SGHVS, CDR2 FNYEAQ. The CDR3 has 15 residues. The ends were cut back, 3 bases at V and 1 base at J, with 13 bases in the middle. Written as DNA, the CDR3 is TGTGCCAGCAGCTTGGGCGTGAGCCAATCCTACGAGCAGTACTTC. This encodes CASSLGVSQSYEQYF.

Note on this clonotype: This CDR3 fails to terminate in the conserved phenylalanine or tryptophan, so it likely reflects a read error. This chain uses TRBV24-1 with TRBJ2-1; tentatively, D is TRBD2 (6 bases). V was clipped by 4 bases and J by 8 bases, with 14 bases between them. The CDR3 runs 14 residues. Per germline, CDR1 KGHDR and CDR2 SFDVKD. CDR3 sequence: CATSDPPTSYEQFL. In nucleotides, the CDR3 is TGTGCCACCAGTGACCCGCCGACTAGTTATGAGCAGTTCCTC.

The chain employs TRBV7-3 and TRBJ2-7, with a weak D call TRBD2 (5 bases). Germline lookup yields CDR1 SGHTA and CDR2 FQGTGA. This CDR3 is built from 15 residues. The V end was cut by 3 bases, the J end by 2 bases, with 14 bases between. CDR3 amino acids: CASSLKGGQTYEQYF. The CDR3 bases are TGTGCCAGCAGCTTGAAGGGCGGGCAAACCTACGAGCAGTACTTC.

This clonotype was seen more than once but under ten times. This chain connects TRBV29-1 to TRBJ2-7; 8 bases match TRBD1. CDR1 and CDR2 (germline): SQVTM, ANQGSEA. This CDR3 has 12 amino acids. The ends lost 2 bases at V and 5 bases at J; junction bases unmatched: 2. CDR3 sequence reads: CSVEQGANEQYF. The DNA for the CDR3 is TGCAGCGTTGAACAGGGGGCGAACGAGCAGTACTTC.

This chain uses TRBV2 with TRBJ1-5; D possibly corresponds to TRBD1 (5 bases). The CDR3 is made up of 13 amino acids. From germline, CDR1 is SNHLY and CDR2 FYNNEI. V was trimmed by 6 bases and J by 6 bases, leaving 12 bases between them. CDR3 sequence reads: CASRGETGQPQHF. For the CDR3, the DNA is TGTGCCAGCAGGGGGGAAACAGGTCAGCCCCAGCATTTT.

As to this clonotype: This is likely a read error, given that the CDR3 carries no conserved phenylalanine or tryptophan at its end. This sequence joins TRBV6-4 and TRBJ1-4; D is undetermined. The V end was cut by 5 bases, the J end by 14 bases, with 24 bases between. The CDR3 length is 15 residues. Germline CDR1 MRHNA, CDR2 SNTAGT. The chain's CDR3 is CASSPYHLAGQVLFL. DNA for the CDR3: TGTGCCAGCAGTCCCTACCACCTAGCGGGTCAGGTCCTGTTTCTT.

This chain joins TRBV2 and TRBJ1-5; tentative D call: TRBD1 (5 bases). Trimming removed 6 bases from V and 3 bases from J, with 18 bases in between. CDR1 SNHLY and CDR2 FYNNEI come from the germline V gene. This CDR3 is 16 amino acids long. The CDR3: CASSARVQAPNQPQHF. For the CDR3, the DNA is TGTGCCAGCAGCGCCAGGGTTCAGGCGCCCAATCAGCCCCAGCATTTT.

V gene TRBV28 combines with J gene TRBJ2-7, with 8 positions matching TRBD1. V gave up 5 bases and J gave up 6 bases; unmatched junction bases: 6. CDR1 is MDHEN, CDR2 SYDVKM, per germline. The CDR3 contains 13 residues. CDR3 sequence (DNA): TGTGCCAGCAGTGGACAGGGTGGAGGCGAGCAGTACTTC. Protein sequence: CASSGQGGGEQYF.

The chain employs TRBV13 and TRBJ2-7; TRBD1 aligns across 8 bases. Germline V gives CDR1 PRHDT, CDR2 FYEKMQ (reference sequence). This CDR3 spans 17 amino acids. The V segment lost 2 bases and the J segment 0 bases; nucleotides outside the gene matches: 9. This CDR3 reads CASSLRPGQANSYEQYF. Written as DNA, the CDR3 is TGTGCCAGCAGCTTAAGACCGGGACAGGCTAACTCCTACGAGCAGTACTTC.

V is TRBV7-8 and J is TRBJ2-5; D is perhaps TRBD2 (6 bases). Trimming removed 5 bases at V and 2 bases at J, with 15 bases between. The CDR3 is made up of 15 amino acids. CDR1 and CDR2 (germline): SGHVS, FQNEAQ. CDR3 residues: CASSDPRDRQETQYF. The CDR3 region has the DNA TGTGCCAGCAGCGATCCGCGGGACCGGCAAGAGACCCAGTACTTC.

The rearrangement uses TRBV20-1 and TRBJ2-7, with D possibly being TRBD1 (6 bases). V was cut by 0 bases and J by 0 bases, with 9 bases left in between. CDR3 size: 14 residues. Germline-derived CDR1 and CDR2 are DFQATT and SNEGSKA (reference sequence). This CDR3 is CSARDARGSYEQYF. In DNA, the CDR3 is TGCAGTGCTAGAGACGCCAGGGGCTCCTACGAGCAGTACTTC.

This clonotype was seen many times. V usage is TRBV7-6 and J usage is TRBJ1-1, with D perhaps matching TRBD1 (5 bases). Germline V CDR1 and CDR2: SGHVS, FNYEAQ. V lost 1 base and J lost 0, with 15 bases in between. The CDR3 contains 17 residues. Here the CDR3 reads CASSLVPGRGMNTEAFF. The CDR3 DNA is TGTGCCAGCAGCTTAGTCCCGGGGAGGGGAATGAACACTGAAGCTTTCTTT.

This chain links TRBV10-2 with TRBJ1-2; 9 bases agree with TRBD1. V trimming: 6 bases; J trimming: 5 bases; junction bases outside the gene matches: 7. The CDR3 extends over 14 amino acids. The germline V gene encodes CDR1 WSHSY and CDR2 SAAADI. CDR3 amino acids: CASRDGTGIYGYTF. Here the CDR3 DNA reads TGCGCCAGCAGGGATGGGACAGGGATTTATGGCTACACCTTC.

The CDR3 DNA follows: TGTGCCAGCAGTGTCCAGATTACCCCGGGACTAGCGGGGGGGGTTTCTCAGGATGAGCAGTTCTTC. Translation: CASSVQITPGLAGGVSQDEQFF. V is TRBV2 and J is TRBJ2-7; 16 bases align to TRBD2. The closer fit of TRBJ2-1 to the DNA end suggests the J call may be wrong. This CDR3 spans 22 amino acids. Germline values: CDR1 SNHLY, CDR2 FYNNEI.

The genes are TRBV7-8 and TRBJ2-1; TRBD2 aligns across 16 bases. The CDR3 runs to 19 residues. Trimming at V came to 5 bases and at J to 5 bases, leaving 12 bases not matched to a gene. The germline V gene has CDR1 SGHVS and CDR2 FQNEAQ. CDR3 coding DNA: TGTGCCAGCAGCCTCGGGACTAGCGGGGGGGACCCCCACAACAATGAGCAGTTCTTC. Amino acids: CASSLGTSGGDPHNNEQFF.

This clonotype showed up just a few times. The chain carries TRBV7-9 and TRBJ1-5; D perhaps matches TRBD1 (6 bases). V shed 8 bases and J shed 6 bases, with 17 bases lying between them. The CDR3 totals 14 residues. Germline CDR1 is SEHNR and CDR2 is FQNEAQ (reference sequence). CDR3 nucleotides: TGTGCCAGCGCCCTGTCAGGGGAAGGTCAGCCCCAGCATTTT. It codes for CASALSGEGQPQHF.

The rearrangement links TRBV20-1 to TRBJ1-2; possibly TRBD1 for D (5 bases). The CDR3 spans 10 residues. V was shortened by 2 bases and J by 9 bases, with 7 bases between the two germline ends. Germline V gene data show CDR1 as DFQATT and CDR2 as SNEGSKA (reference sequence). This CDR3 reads CSARQGSYTF. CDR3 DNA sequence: TGCAGTGCTAGACAGGGTAGCTACACCTTC.

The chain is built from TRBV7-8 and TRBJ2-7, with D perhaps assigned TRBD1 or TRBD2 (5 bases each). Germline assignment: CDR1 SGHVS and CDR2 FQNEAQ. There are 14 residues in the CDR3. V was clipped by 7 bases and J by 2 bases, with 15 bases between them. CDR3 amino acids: CASTEIGDPYEQYF. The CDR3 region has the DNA TGTGCCAGCACCGAGATTGGGGACCCCTACGAGCAGTACTTC.

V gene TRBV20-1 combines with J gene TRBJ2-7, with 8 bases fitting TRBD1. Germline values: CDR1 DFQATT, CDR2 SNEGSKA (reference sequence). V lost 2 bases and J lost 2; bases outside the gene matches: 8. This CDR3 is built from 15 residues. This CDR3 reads CSARHLTGGTYEQYF. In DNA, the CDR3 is TGCAGTGCTAGACACCTCACAGGGGGAACCTACGAGCAGTACTTC.

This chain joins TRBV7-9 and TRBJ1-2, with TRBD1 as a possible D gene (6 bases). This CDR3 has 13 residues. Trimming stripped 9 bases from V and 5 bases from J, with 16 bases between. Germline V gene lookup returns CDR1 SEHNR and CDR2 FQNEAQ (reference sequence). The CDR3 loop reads CASSPAQGYGYTF. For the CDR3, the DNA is TGTGCCAGTAGTCCCGCCCAGGGGTATGGCTACACCTTC. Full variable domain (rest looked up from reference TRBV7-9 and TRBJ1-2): DTGVSQNPRHKITKRGQNVTFRCDPISEHNRLYWYRQTLGQGPEFLTYFQNEAQLEKSRLLSDRFSAERPKGSFSTLEIQRTEQGDSAMYLCASSPAQGYGYTFGSGTRLTVV.

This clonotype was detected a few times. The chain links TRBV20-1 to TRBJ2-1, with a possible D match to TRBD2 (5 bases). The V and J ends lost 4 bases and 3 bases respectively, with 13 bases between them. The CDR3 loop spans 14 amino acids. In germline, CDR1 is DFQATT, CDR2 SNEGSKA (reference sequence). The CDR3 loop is CSAMLGEGYNEQFF. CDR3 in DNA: TGCAGTGCTATGTTGGGCGAGGGCTACAATGAGCAGTTCTTC.

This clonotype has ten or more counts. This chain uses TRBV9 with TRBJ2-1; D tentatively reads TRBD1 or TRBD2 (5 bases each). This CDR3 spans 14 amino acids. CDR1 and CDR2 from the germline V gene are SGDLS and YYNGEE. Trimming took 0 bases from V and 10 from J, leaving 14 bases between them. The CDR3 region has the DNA TGTGCCAGCAGCGTAGGTGACCAGGGCGGGGAGCAGTTCTTC. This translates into CASSVGDQGGEQFF.

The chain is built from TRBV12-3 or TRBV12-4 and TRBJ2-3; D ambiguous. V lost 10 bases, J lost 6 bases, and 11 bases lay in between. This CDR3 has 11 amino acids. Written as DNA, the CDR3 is TGTGCCACCGCCCTTGGGGATACGCAGTATTTT. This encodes CATALGDTQYF.